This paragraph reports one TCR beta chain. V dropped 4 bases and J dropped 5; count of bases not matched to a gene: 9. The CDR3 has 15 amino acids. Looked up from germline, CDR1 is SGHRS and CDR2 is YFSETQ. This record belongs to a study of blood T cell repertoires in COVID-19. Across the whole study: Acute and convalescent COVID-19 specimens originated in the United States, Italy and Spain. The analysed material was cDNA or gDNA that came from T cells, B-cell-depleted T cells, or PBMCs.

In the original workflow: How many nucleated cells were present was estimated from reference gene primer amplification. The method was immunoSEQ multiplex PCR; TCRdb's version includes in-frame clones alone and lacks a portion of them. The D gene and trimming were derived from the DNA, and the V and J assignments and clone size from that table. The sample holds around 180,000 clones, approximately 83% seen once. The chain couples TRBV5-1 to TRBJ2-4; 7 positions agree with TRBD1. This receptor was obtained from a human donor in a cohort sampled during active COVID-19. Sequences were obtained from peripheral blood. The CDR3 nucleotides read TGCGCCAGCAGCAGAAAGGGACAGTACGAAAACATTCAGTACTTC. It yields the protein CASSRKGQYENIQYF. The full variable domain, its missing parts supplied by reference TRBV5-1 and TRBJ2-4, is KAGVTQTPRYLIKTRGQQVTLSCSPISGHRSVSWYQQTPGQGLQFLFEYFSETQRNKGNFPGRFSGRQFSNSRSEMNVSTLELGDSALYLCASSRKGQYENIQYFGAGTRLSVL.